The text below deals with one TCR beta chain. This sample is part of a study of blood T cell repertoires in COVID-19. Overall study context: T cells, B-cell-depleted T cells, or PBMCs supplied cDNA or gDNA.

This CDR3 contains 14 residues. Germline CDR1 SGHKS, CDR2 YYEKEE (reference sequence). Trimming cost V 4 bases and J 5 bases; bases outside gene matches: 8. TCRdb's table, derived via immunoSEQ multiplex PCR, lists solely in-frame clones and lacks some. The sample carries about 190,000 clones, 70% to 80% recorded once. This chain joins TRBV5-5 and TRBJ1-2; 7 positions match TRBD1. The sample consisted of peripheral blood. This sequence originates from a woman between 45 and 65 years old with acute or convalescent COVID-19. CDR3 region: CASSAAGTVYGYTF. DNA of the CDR3: TGTGCCAGCAGCGCCGCCGGGACAGTTTATGGCTACACCTTC.